This section outlines one TCR beta chain sequence together with its context. The entry originates in a study of control samples from healthy donors and cancer patients. Some clones are missing from TCRdb's copy, which holds only in-frame ones; the method was immunoSEQ multiplex PCR. The sample yields some 120,000 clones, about nine tenths seen once. From germline, CDR1 is SGHDT and CDR2 YYEEEE. The CDR3 contains 16 residues. Unmatched junction bases numbered 12, after V lost 4 bases and J lost 6 bases. The sequencing input was blood. This receptor was obtained from a man between 18 and 29 years old in good health. The V gene is TRBV5-6, the J gene TRBJ2-2, with TRBD1 matching 7 bases. The CDR3 sequence: CASSTYRGGRSGELFF. As DNA, the CDR3 is TGTGCCAGCAGCACGTACAGGGGCGGTCGTTCCGGGGAGCTGTTTTTT.